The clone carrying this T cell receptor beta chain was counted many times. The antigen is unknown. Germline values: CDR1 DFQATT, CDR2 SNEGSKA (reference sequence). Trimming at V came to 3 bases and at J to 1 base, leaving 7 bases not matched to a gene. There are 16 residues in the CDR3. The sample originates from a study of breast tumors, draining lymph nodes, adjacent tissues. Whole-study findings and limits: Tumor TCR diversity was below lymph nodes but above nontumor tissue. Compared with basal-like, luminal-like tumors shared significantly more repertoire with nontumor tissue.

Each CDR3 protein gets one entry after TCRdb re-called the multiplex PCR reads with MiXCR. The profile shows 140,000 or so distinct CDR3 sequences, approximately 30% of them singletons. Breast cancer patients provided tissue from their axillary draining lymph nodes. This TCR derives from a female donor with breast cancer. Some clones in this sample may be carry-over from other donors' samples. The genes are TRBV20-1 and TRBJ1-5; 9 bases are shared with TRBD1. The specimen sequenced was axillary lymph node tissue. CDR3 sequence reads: CSARVQGARSNQPQHF. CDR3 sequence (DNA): TGCAGTGCTAGGGTACAGGGGGCGCGCAGCAATCAGCCCCAGCATTTT.